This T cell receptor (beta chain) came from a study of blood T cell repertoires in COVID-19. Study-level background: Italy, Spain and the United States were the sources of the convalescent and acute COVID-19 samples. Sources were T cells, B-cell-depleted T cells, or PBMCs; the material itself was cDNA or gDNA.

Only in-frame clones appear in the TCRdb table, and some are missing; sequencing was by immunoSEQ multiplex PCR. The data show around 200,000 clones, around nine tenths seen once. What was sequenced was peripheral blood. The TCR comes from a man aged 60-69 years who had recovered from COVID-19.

DNA of the CDR3: TGTGCCTGGGAGGGTCCCCTTCAGCGGAACTCCTACGAGCAGTACTTC. This encodes CAWEGPLQRNSYEQYF. The rearrangement links TRBV30 to TRBJ2-7, with a possible D match to TRBD2 (5 bases). V was cut by 5 bases and J by 0 bases, with 20 bases left in between. CDR1 is GTSNPN and CDR2 is SVGIG in the germline V gene (reference sequence). CDR3 length equals 16 residues.